A selection of T cell receptor beta chains follows, all from one sample in a study of blood T cell repertoires in COVID-19. Libraries were prepared by immunoSEQ multiplex PCR; TCRdb keeps only in-frame clonotypes and omits some of them. The sample yields roughly 500,000 clones, 88% seen once. The specimen was PBMCs or T cells enriched from blood (not recorded which). The receptors were sampled from a woman aged 55-69 years who had recovered from COVID-19. Both conserved end residues are part of each CDR3. A D gene is named only where the DNA matches it firmly. Not all rows give a size; the values are once, few, many and, for expanded clones, a class.

TRBJ1-1	16	TRBD1	-	TRBV18	CASSPQATGDGTEAFF	TGTGCCAGCTCACCACAGGCGACAGGGGATGGCACTGAAGCTTTCTTT
TRBJ1-3	16	-	-	TRBV4-1	CPSRPGGADSGNTIYF	TGCCCCAGCCGCCCCGGGGGGGCCGACTCTGGAAACACCATATATTTT
TRBJ2-7	16	TRBD2	-	TRBV5-4	CASGTSGGAGSYEQYF	TGTGCCAGCGGGACTAGCGGGGGGGCGGGCTCCTACGAGCAGTACTTC
TRBJ1-5	16	TRBD1	-	TRBV27	CASSLVGQGANQPQHF	TGTGCCAGCAGTTTAGTGGGACAGGGGGCGAATCAGCCCCAGCATTTT
TRBJ2-4	12	-	-	TRBV11-2	CASSRTGNIQYF	TGTGCCAGCAGCCGTACAGGGAACATTCAGTACTTC
TRBJ1-2	14	TRBD1	few	TRBV10-3	CAIHSLPGTAGYTF	TGTGCCATCCACTCTCTACCCGGGACAGCTGGCTACACCTTC
TRBJ1-3	15	-	-	TRBV18	CASSPDRTLGNTIYF	TGTGCCAGCTCACCAGACAGGACACTTGGAAACACCATATATTTT
TRBJ1-1	11	-	-	TRBV6-5	CASSPTSEAFF	TGTGCCAGCAGTCCGACAAGTGAAGCTTTCTTT
TRBJ2-2	14	-	-	TRBV4-2	CASSLLIVAGELFF	TGTGCCAGCAGCCTCCTGATAGTGGCCGGGGAGCTGTTTTTT
TRBJ2-2	14	-	-	TRBV5-1	CASSLPLNTGELFF	TGCGCCAGCAGCTTGCCCCTGAACACCGGGGAGCTGTTTTTT
TRBJ1-2	13	-	-	TRBV28	CASTYPPNYGYTF	TGTGCCAGCACCTACCCGCCTAACTATGGCTACACCTTC
TRBJ2-3	14	-	-	TRBV7-2	CASSFRIAEDTQYF	TGTGCCAGCAGCTTCCGGATAGCGGAAGATACGCAGTATTTT
TRBJ2-3	15	TRBD1	-	TRBV11-3	CASSPRGQGTDTQYF	TGTGCCAGCAGCCCCCGGGGACAGGGGACAGATACGCAGTATTTT
TRBJ1-2	15	-	-	TRBV11-2	CASSLKRSGQEGYTF	TGTGCCAGCAGCTTAAAACGTTCAGGGCAGGAGGGCTACACCTTC
TRBJ2-5	17	TRBD1	-	TRBV3-1/TRBV3-2	CASSQARQGPIRETQYF	TGTGCCAGCAGCCAAGCCCGACAGGGACCCATTAGAGAGACCCAGTACTTC
TRBJ1-2	13	-	once	TRBV19	CASRSTGGQGYTF	TGTGCCAGTAGGTCCACGGGGGGCCAAGGCTACACCTTC
TRBJ2-1	14	-	once	TRBV7-9	CASSPSTAMNEQFF	TGTGCCAGCAGCCCGTCGACTGCAATGAATGAGCAGTTCTTC
TRBJ1-2	12	-	-	TRBV5-1	CASSRGTDGYTF	TGCGCCAGCAGCCGTGGGACTGACGGCTACACCTTC
TRBJ1-1	16	-	once	TRBV7-8	CASSLGTAWMNTEAFF	TGTGCCAGCAGCTTAGGGACAGCCTGGATGAACACTGAAGCTTTCTTT
TRBJ1-4	17	-	-	TRBV30	CAWSVGGGRATNEKLFF	TGTGCCTGGAGTGTAGGGGGGGGGCGAGCAACTAATGAAAAACTGTTTTTT
TRBJ1-6	14	-	-	TRBV10-2	CASRYRENNSPLHF	TGCGCCAGCAGGTACCGGGAGAATAATTCACCCCTCCACTTT
TRBJ1-6	15	TRBD1	-	TRBV2	CASSSGTGGYSPLHF	TGTGCCAGCAGCTCCGGGACAGGGGGCTATTCACCCCTCCACTTT
TRBJ2-3	11	-	-	TRBV6-1	CASSELGTQYF	TGTGCCAGCAGTGAACTAGGTACGCAGTATTTT
TRBJ1-4	14	-	few	TRBV5-1	CASSLDRSNEKLFF	TGCGCCAGCAGCTTAGACAGGTCTAATGAAAAACTGTTTTTT
TRBJ2-7	14	-	-	TRBV4-1	CASSQVGPGYEQYF	TGCGCCAGCAGCCAAGTGGGGCCGGGCTACGAGCAGTACTTC
TRBJ2-7	15	TRBD2	-	TRBV9	CASSPGGFTTYEQYF	TGTGCCAGCAGCCCGGGGGGATTCACTACCTACGAGCAGTACTTC
TRBJ2-5	15	TRBD1	once	TRBV7-6	CASSFPGTGGETQYF	TGTGCCAGCAGCTTTCCAGGGACAGGGGGAGAGACCCAGTACTTC
TRBJ1-6	14	TRBD1	-	TRBV5-1	CASSPDRDNSPLHF	TGCGCCAGCAGCCCGGACAGGGACAATTCACCCCTCCACTTT
TRBJ1-3	17	-	few	TRBV24-1	CATSPGPAEESGNTIYF	TGTGCCACCAGCCCCGGTCCCGCGGAGGAGTCTGGAAACACCATATATTTT
TRBJ2-3	16	-	-	TRBV7-9	CASSLRRTDSTDTQYF	TGTGCCAGCAGCTTACGAAGGACAGATAGCACAGATACGCAGTATTTT
TRBJ1-1	13	-	-	TRBV19	CASSMGMVPEAFF	TGTGCCAGTAGTATGGGCATGGTCCCTGAAGCTTTCTTT
TRBJ2-3	15	-	-	TRBV9	CASSQHWRSTDTQYF	TGTGCCAGCAGCCAACACTGGAGAAGCACAGATACGCAGTATTTT
TRBJ1-1	16	-	-	TRBV10-3	CAISESNRGATTEAFF	TGTGCCATCAGTGAGTCGAATCGGGGGGCCACCACTGAAGCTTTCTTT
TRBJ2-4	17	TRBD1	-	TRBV9	CASSVPQGASTKNIQYF	TGTGCCAGCAGCGTTCCACAGGGGGCGAGTACCAAAAACATTCAGTACTTC
TRBJ1-2	16	TRBD1	-	TRBV7-8	CASSLGGTGGAGGYTF	TGTGCCAGCAGCTTAGGAGGGACAGGGGGCGCAGGCGGCTACACCTTC
TRBJ1-3	14	TRBD1	few	TRBV2	CASSDREEGNTIYF	TGTGCCAGCAGCGACAGGGAGGAGGGAAACACCATATATTTT
TRBJ2-2	10	-	-	TRBV19	CATFTGELFF	TGTGCCACCTTCACCGGGGAGCTGTTTTTT
TRBJ1-1	13	TRBD1	-	TRBV5-4	CASSPQGSTEAFF	TGTGCCAGCAGCCCACAGGGGAGCACTGAAGCTTTCTTT
TRBJ2-1	20	TRBD1	-	TRBV5-1	CASSFTGTEVWVKDYNEQFF	TGCGCCAGCAGCTTCACCGGGACAGAGGTGTGGGTAAAAGATTACAATGAGCAGTTCTTC
TRBJ2-2	16	TRBD1	once	TRBV25-1	CASNSGTGSNTGELFF	TGTGCCAGCAATTCCGGGACAGGTTCTAACACCGGGGAGCTGTTTTTT
TRBJ2-1	15	-	-	TRBV20-1	CSASEGGYGPRVQFF	TGCAGTGCTAGTGAGGGGGGGTACGGGCCTCGAGTGCAGTTCTTC
TRBJ1-1	14	-	-	TRBV6-5	CASSPMTFNTEAFF	TGTGCCAGCTCCCCGATGACATTTAACACTGAAGCTTTCTTT
TRBJ1-3	18	TRBD1	-	TRBV9	CASSPWPTGGSSGNTIYF	TGTGCCAGCAGCCCCTGGCCCACAGGGGGCTCCTCTGGAAACACCATATATTTT
TRBJ1-5	14	TRBD1	-	TRBV5-1	CASSLEGQGQPQHF	TGCGCCAGCAGCTTGGAGGGACAGGGTCAGCCCCAGCATTTT
TRBJ1-2	14	-	-	TRBV5-5	CASSVDSTNYGYTF	TGTGCCAGCAGCGTGGACAGTACTAACTATGGCTACACCTTC
TRBJ2-4	17	TRBD1	-	TRBV19	CASSMGTGGEVKNIQYF	TGTGCCAGTAGTATGGGGACAGGGGGCGAGGTCAAAAACATTCAGTACTTC
TRBJ2-1	14	TRBD2	-	TRBV15	CATTTFGGGNEQFF	TGTGCCACCACTACGTTTGGGGGGGGGAATGAGCAGTTCTTC
TRBJ1-3	15	-	once	TRBV25-1	CASSELGGSGNTIYF	TGTGCCAGCAGTGAATTGGGGGGGTCTGGAAACACCATATATTTT